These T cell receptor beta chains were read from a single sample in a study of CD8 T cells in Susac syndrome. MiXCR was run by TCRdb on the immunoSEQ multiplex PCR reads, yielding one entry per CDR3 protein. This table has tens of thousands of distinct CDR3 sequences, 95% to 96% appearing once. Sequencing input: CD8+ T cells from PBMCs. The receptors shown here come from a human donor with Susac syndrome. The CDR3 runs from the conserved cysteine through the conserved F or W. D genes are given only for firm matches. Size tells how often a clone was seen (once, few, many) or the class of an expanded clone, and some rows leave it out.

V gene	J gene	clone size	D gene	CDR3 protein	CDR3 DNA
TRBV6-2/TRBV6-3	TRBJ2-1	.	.	CASSYEASSYNEQFF	TGTGCCAGCAGTTACGAAGCGAGCTCCTACAATGAGCAGTTCTTC
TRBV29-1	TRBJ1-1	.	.	CSVGAHAATEAFF	TGCAGCGTTGGCGCCCACGCGGCCACTGAAGCTTTCTTT
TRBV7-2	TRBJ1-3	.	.	CASSSPLRGPAGNTIYF	TGTGCCAGCAGCTCCCCTCTCCGGGGCCCCGCTGGAAACACCATATATTTT
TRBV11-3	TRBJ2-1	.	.	CASSPSGEDEQFF	TGTGCCAGCAGCCCGTCGGGCGAGGATGAGCAGTTCTTC
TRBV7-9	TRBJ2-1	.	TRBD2	CASSSRLAERGANEQFF	TGTGCCAGCAGCTCGCGACTAGCGGAAAGGGGGGCCAATGAGCAGTTCTTC
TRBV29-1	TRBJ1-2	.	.	CSVEDLNYGYTF	TGCAGCGTTGAAGATCTTAACTATGGCTACACCTTC
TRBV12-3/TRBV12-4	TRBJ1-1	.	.	CASNQGPKEDTEAFF	TGTGCCAGTAATCAGGGGCCTAAGGAGGACACTGAAGCTTTCTTT
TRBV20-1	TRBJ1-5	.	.	CSARAGRSNQPQHF	TGCAGTGCTAGAGCCGGCCGTAGCAATCAGCCCCAGCATTTT
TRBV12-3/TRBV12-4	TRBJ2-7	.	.	CASSLISEQYF	TGTGCCAGCAGTTTAATCAGCGAGCAGTACTTC
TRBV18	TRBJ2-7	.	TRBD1	CASSPPQGALYEQYF	TGTGCCAGCTCACCACCGCAGGGGGCACTCTACGAGCAGTACTTC
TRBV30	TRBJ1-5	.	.	CAWSGEVGNQPQHF	TGTGCCTGGAGTGGGGAGGTAGGCAATCAGCCCCAGCATTTT
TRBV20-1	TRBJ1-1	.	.	CSATHPNTEAFF	TGCAGTGCCACCCACCCGAACACTGAAGCTTTCTTT
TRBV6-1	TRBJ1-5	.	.	CASSRTHRTREAPQHF	TGTGCCAGCAGTCGAACCCACAGGACCAGGGAGGCGCCCCAGCATTTT
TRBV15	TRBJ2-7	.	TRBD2	CATSRDIGRYEQYF	TGTGCCACCAGCAGAGATATCGGGAGGTACGAGCAGTACTTC
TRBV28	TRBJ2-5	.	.	CATNKGQNQETQYF	TGTGCCACTAACAAGGGACAAAACCAAGAGACCCAGTACTTC
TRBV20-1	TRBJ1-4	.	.	CSAKPGANEKLFF	TGCAGTGCTAAGCCAGGGGCTAATGAAAAACTGTTTTTT
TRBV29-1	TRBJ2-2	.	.	CSVGGPGGELFF	TGCAGCGTGGGGGGCCCGGGTGGGGAGCTGTTTTTT
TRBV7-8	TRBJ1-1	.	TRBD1	CASSLDRQGAGEAFF	TGTGCCAGCAGCTTAGATCGACAGGGGGCTGGTGAAGCTTTCTTT
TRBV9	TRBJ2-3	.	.	CASSARIESDTQYF	TGTGCCAGCAGCGCCCGGATCGAATCAGATACGCAGTATTTT
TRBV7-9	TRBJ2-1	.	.	CASSIDNYNEQFF	TGTGCCAGCAGCATAGACAACTACAATGAGCAGTTCTTC
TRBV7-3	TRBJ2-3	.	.	CASSLTGTAAGTDTQYF	TGTGCCAGCAGCCTAACCGGGACCGCGGCTGGCACAGATACGCAGTATTTT
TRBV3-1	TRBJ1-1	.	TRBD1	CASSQGDSFMNTEAFF	TGTGCCAGCAGCCAAGGGGACAGCTTCATGAACACTGAAGCTTTCTTT
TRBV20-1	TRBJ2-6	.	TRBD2	CSAVGRGASSGANVLTF	TGCAGTGCGGTGGGGCGGGGGGCTAGCTCTGGGGCCAACGTCCTGACTTTC
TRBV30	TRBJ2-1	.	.	CAWSVQGYNEQFF	TGTGCCTGGAGTGTACAGGGCTACAATGAGCAGTTCTTC
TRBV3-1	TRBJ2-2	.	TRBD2	CASRQGLALNTGELFF	TGTGCCAGCAGACAGGGACTAGCGCTTAACACCGGGGAGCTGTTTTTT
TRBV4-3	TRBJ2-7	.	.	CASSQDNRGAAYEQYF	TGCGCCAGCAGCCAAGATAATCGGGGGGCCGCTTACGAGCAGTACTTC
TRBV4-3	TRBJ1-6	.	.	CASSQDNSLLSIHYF	TGCGCCAGCAGCCAAGATAACAGCCTACTTTCAATTCACTACTTT
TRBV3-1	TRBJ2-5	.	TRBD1	CASSQAFDRGETQYF	TGTGCCAGCAGCCAAGCATTTGACAGGGGAGAGACCCAGTACTTC
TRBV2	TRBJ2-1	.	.	CASIARNNEQFF	TGTGCCAGCATAGCGCGGAACAATGAGCAGTTCTTC
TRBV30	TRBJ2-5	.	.	CAWSPGTHSQETQYF	TGTGCCTGGAGTCCTGGGACACACAGCCAAGAGACCCAGTACTTC
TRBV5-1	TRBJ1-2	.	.	CASTGDSINYGYTF	TGCGCCAGCACCGGAGACAGCATTAACTATGGCTACACCTTC
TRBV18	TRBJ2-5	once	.	CASSPVIQGGETQYF	TGTGCCAGCTCACCTGTGATCCAGGGCGGAGAGACCCAGTACTTC
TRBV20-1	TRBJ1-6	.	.	CSARTEVNSPLHF	TGCAGTGCTCGGACGGAGGTAAATTCACCCCTCCACTTT
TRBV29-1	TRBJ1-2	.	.	CSVDPTSSHGYTF	TGCAGCGTTGACCCCACTTCTTCTCATGGCTACACCTTC
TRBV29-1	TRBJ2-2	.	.	CSISTTGTGELFF	TGCAGCATATCTACAACAGGGACCGGGGAGCTGTTTTTT
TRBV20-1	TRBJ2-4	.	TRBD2	CSARDGPSGGVNNIQYF	TGCAGTGCTAGAGATGGCCCTAGCGGGGGGGTTAATAACATTCAGTACTTC
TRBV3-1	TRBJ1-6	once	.	CASSQVGGNSPLHF	TGTGCCAGCAGCCAAGTGGGGGGTAATTCACCCCTCCACTTT
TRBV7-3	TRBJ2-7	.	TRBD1	CASSPRQGANEQYF	TGTGCCAGCAGCCCGCGACAGGGGGCCAACGAGCAGTACTTC
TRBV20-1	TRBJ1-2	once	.	CSAYPSRGGSDGYTF	TGCAGTGCCTACCCCTCCAGAGGGGGATCGGATGGCTACACCTTC
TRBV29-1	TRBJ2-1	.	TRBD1	CSVGQGVEQFF	TGCAGCGTTGGCCAGGGGGTTGAGCAGTTCTTC
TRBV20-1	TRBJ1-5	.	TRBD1	CSVRDRLSNQPQHF	TGCAGTGTCCGGGACAGACTTAGCAATCAGCCCCAGCATTTT
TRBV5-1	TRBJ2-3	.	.	CASSSDSKGTDTQYF	TGCGCCAGCAGCTCGGACAGCAAGGGGACAGATACGCAGTATTTT
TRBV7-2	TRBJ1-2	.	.	CASSLAGTVNYGYTF	TGTGCCAGCAGCTTAGCAGGGACCGTTAACTATGGCTACACCTTC
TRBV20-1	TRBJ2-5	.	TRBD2	CSAPSGGKETQYF	TGCAGTGCTCCTAGCGGGGGGAAGGAGACCCAGTACTTC
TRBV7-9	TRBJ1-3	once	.	CASRRWGNTIYF	TGTGCCAGCAGACGGTGGGGAAACACCATATATTTT
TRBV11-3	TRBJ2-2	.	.	CASSLPHQANTGELFF	TGTGCCAGCAGCCTGCCGCATCAGGCCAACACCGGGGAGCTGTTTTTT
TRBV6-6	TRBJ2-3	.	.	CASAPQQDTQYF	TGTGCCAGTGCACCCCAGCAAGATACGCAGTATTTT
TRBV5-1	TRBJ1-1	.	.	CASSRDQNTEAFF	TGCGCCAGCAGCCGGGACCAGAACACTGAAGCTTTCTTT
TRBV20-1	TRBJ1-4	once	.	CSAPGDGGHEKLFF	TGCAGTGCGCCTGGGGACGGAGGGCATGAAAAACTGTTTTTT